This T cell receptor beta chain was recorded in a study of T cell repertoires in cytomegalovirus infection. Looking at the study overall: The authors relied on CMV epitopes, both recently identified HLA-C-restricted and well-studied HLA-B-restricted. It can be stated that public TCR beta signatures indicated CMV infection as well as a matching HLA type. General observations from the study: Cumulative frequency of public TCR beta families picked out carriers of CMV plus the relevant HLA. HLA-C-restricted CMV-specific TCR beta clonotypes prevailed in the ex vivo response.

With respect to this clonotype: Its target is unknown.

TCRdb ran MiXCR on the reads and lists one entry per CDR3 protein. This table holds about a million distinct CDR3 sequences, about a third found once. The sample in question was cultured CD8+ T cells from PBMCs, obtained from culture after CMV antigen stimulation. This TCR derives from a human donor in good health (CMV status not recorded). Some clones in this sample may be carry-over from other donors' samples.

The chain's CDR3 is CASSQEGPGSTYEQYF. The CDR3 DNA reads as TGCGCCAGCAGCCAAGAGGGCCCGGGCAGTACCTACGAGCAGTACTTC. The chain has TRBV4-1 and TRBJ2-7, with D unresolved. V lost 0 bases and J lost 2, with 14 bases in between. Germline values: CDR1 MGHRA, CDR2 YSYEKL. The CDR3 contains 16 residues.